The text below deals with one T cell receptor (beta chain). Trimming took 5 bases from V and 3 from J; bases not matched to a gene: 8. The CDR3 consists of 15 residues. In germline, CDR1 is MNHEY, CDR2 SMNVEV (reference sequence). This specimen belongs to a study of blood T cell repertoires in COVID-19. Study-level information: Both acute and convalescent COVID-19 samples were obtained from the United States, Italy and Spain. From T cells, B-cell-depleted T cells, or PBMCs came the material, which was cDNA or gDNA.

Study processing details: Amplified reference gene primers provided the basis for estimating nucleated cell counts. Sequencing was performed with immunoSEQ multiplex PCR; in TCRdb, only in-frame clones are kept and a portion is missing. The V and J calls and clone size come from that table; D and trimming were worked out from the DNA. The repertoire consists of 310,000 or so clones, with 89% occurring once and the leading ten covering 6.4%. V and J are TRBV27 and TRBJ2-3; 7 bases are a match to TRBD2. This receptor was obtained from a man aged 18 to 35 who had recovered from COVID-19. The sequencing input was peripheral blood. The CDR3 reads CASSPNSGLTDTQYF. The CDR3 coding sequence is TGTGCCAGCAGTCCAAATAGCGGGCTAACAGATACGCAGTATTTT.